This is a list of T cell receptor beta chains from one sample in a study of human T cells and chemical hapten exposure. TCRdb recomputed calls from the RACE reads with MiXCR, one row per CDR3 protein. The sample records more than 300,000 distinct CDR3 sequences, 5.1% being singletons. The sample consisted of whole blood, taken in connection with sensitization to the hapten diphenylcyclopropenone (DPC). These receptors were taken from a woman aged 50 to 60 with alopecia areata. Some clones in this sample may be carry-over from other donors' samples. Each CDR3 is given with its conserved first and last residue. Fields, in order: D gene, clone size, V gene, J gene, CDR3 DNA, CDR3 protein. The D gene is left open where the match is weak. Clone size, where shown, is once, few, many, or a class for clones that have expanded.

TRBD2,-,TRBV6-5,TRBJ2-1,TGTGCCAGCAGTTTCGCTGTAGCGGGAGGCCCTGTGGGGGAGCAGTTCTTC,CASSFAVAGGPVGEQFF
TRBD1,-,TRBV2,TRBJ1-5,TGTGCCAGCAGTGACAGACAGGGGAGAGATCAGCCCCAGCATTTT,CASSDRQGRDQPQHF
-,many,TRBV28,TRBJ2-5,TGTGCCAGCAGTTTCCGGTCACAAGAGACCCAGTACTTC,CASSFRSQETQYF
TRBD2,many,TRBV2,TRBJ2-3,TGTGCCAGCAGTGAATCACTAGCGGGGGGGAGCACAGATACGCAGTATTTT,CASSESLAGGSTDTQYF
TRBD1,many,TRBV3-1,TRBJ2-3,TGTGCCAGCAGCGGAACCGGGACAGACCCCACAGATACGCAGTATTTT,CASSGTGTDPTDTQYF
-,many,TRBV29-1,TRBJ2-1,TGCAGCGTTTGGGACAATGAGCAGTTCTTC,CSVWDNEQFF
-,many,TRBV4-3,TRBJ2-3,TGCGCCAGCAGCCAAGAGGGGTTCGCAGATACGCAGTATTTT,CASSQEGFADTQYF
-,many,TRBV27,TRBJ2-6,TGTGCCAGCTCCCTAGACAGGTCTGGGGCCAACGTCCTGACTTTC,CASSLDRSGANVLTF
-,few,TRBV7-9,TRBJ1-5,TGTGCCAGCAGCTTTTACTCCGGCCAGCCCCAGCATTTT,CASSFYSGQPQHF
TRBD1,few,TRBV12-3/TRBV12-4,TRBJ1-5,TGTGCCAGCAGTTTGCGTGGGACAGGGGCCGGGCCCCAGCATTTT,CASSLRGTGAGPQHF
-,-,TRBV11-2,TRBJ2-6,TGTGCCAGCAGCTTAGGTTCCATAGAGGCCCTGACTTTC,CASSLGSIEALTF
-,many,TRBV4-2,TRBJ2-7,TGTGCCAGCAGCCAAGAAGAAGCTCTTTTTTACGAGCAGTACTTC,CASSQEEALFYEQYF
-,-,TRBV9,TRBJ1-3,TGTGCCAGCAGGGCAGCCTCTGGAAACACCATATATTTT,CASRAASGNTIYF
-,few,TRBV28,TRBJ1-2,TGTGCCAGCAGTTTATATGGCAGAGACTATGGCTACACCTTC,CASSLYGRDYGYTF
-,many,TRBV24-1,TRBJ1-2,TGTGCCACCAGCGGAAACTCTGAGGGCTACACCTTC,CATSGNSEGYTF
-,many,TRBV12-3/TRBV12-4,TRBJ2-7,TGTGCCAGCAGTACGGGACTCAGCTACGAGCAGTACTTC,CASSTGLSYEQYF
TRBD1,many,TRBV6-5,TRBJ1-5,TGTGCCAGCAGCATGACAGGGCCCTCTGGGCCCCAGCATTTT,CASSMTGPSGPQHF
-,many,TRBV13,TRBJ2-6,TGTGCCAGCAGCTTGGAGGGGGTGGAATACTCTGGGGCCAACGTCCTGACTTTC,CASSLEGVEYSGANVLTF
-,-,TRBV28,TRBJ2-3,TGTGCCAGCAGTTCACAGGACCCAGATACGCAGTATTTT,CASSSQDPDTQYF
TRBD1,-,TRBV5-4,TRBJ2-2,TGTGCCAGCAGTTCCAGACAGGGCCGGAACACCGGGGAGCTGTTTTTT,CASSSRQGRNTGELFF
-,many,TRBV11-2,TRBJ2-1,TGTGCCAGCAGCTTAGTAGGGGGTAGCGGGCGCGACTACAATGAGCAGTTCTTC,CASSLVGGSGRDYNEQFF
-,many,TRBV10-3,TRBJ2-7,TGTGCCATCAGTGATAAGGGGATCTACGAGCAGTACTTC,CAISDKGIYEQYF
TRBD1,few,TRBV27,TRBJ2-3,TGTGCCAGCAGTTACTTCCGTCCGGGACAGGGGGCGGGAGATACGCAGTATTTT,CASSYFRPGQGAGDTQYF
-,many,TRBV7-9,TRBJ2-7,TGTGCCAGCAGCTTAGCGCAGGGCGAGCAGTACTTC,CASSLAQGEQYF
-,-,TRBV30,TRBJ2-3,TGTGCCTGGAGTGTTGGGGCTGGAATGACAGATACGCAGTATTTT,CAWSVGAGMTDTQYF
-,many,TRBV11-2,TRBJ2-7,TGTGCCAGCAGCCCGGAGGGGGGCGCAGGCTACGAGCAGTACTTC,CASSPEGGAGYEQYF
-,-,TRBV28,TRBJ2-6,TGTGCCACTGGACACCCCTCTGGGGCCAACGTCCTGACTTTC,CATGHPSGANVLTF
TRBD1,few,TRBV4-2,TRBJ1-5,TGTGCCAGCAGCCAAGATGGGAGGACAGGGAACCATCAGCCCCAGCATTTT,CASSQDGRTGNHQPQHF
-,many,TRBV7-7,TRBJ2-1,TGTGCCAGCAGCCCGGACCTATCACGGAATGAGCAGTTCTTC,CASSPDLSRNEQFF
-,few,TRBV5-1,TRBJ1-1,TGCGCCAGCAGCTTGGCCTGGAGAGACAGTGAAGCTTTCTTT,CASSLAWRDSEAFF